These 24 T cell receptor beta chains originate from one sample sequenced in a study of cytomegalovirus exposure and HLA in healthy donors. Both 60 Vbeta primers and 13 Jbeta primers went into the PCR. Assay: immunoSEQ multiplex PCR; the TCRdb copy retains only in-frame clones and omits some. Of approximately 120,000 clones listed, less than 85% are singletons. The sequenced sample consisted of PBMCs. Source of these receptors: a man aged 25 to 40 in good health and CMV-seropositive.

The rearrangement uses TRBV6-1 and TRBJ2-5, with 8 bases identical to TRBD1. The length of the CDR3 is 15 residues. From germline, CDR1 is MNHNS and CDR2 SASEGT. Trimming took 5 bases from V and 5 from J; bases not matched to a gene: 10. CDR3 in amino acids: CASSPRTGIGETQYF. The CDR3 nucleotides read TGTGCCAGCAGTCCTAGGACAGGGATCGGGGAGACCCAGTACTTC.

The chain employs TRBV29-1 and TRBJ2-4; D not resolved. The germline CDR1 and CDR2 sequences are SQVTM and ANQGSEA. The CDR3 has 14 amino acids. Trimming took off 0 bases at V and 7 bases at J, with 13 bases between the two ends. The CDR3 DNA sequence: TGCAGCGTTGAAGATCCGGGTGCTAGGAACATTCAGTACTTC. Its protein product is CSVEDPGARNIQYF.

The chain employs TRBV6-1 and TRBJ1-6; D ambiguous. Trimming shortened V by 2 bases and J by 8 bases, and 7 bases separated the two germline ends. The CDR3 sequence is 13 residues long. Germline CDR1 MNHNS, CDR2 SASEGT. The CDR3 here is CASSEYGDSPLHF. The CDR3 DNA reads as TGTGCCAGCAGTGAATACGGGGATTCACCCCTCCACTTT.

CDR3 loop: CASSPDRIRQETQYF. CDR3 nucleotide sequence: TGTGCCAGCAGCCCAGACAGAATTAGGCAAGAGACCCAGTACTTC. The chain carries TRBV5-6 and TRBJ2-5; D perhaps matches TRBD1 (5 bases). CDR3 length equals 15 residues. CDR1 SGHDT and CDR2 YYEEEE come from the germline V gene. The V end was cut by 4 bases, the J end by 2 bases, with 15 bases between.

This chain uses TRBV7-3 with TRBJ1-2; D is possibly TRBD1 (6 bases). V was pared by 5 bases and J by 8 bases, with 15 bases between. Germline CDR1 reads SGHTA; CDR2 reads FQGTGA. This CDR3 region has 13 residues. CDR3 in DNA: TGTGCCAGCAGCAACGGGGGGGCGCGGGGCTACACCTTC. Encoded protein: CASSNGGARGYTF.

The chain employs TRBV5-1 and TRBJ1-1, with 10 bases lining up with TRBD1. Trimming cost V 4 bases and J 3 bases; bases outside gene matches: 6. Germline assignment: CDR1 SGHRS and CDR2 YFSETQ. The CDR3 covers 15 residues. The CDR3 DNA is TGCGCCAGCAGCCGACAGGGGGCAAGAGACACTGAAGCTTTCTTT. The encoded protein is CASSRQGARDTEAFF.

J is TRBJ2-5 and V is TRBV25-1; 7 positions agree with TRBD2. The CDR3 spans 15 residues. The V gene end was trimmed by 4 bases and the J gene end by 4 bases; junction bases not matched to a gene: 9. The germline CDR1 and CDR2 sequences are MGHDK and SYGVNS. The CDR3 reads CASSGQLREAETQYF. CDR3 nucleotides: TGTGCCAGCAGTGGACAGCTCCGGGAGGCAGAGACCCAGTACTTC.

The chain links TRBV2 to TRBJ2-7; 9 nucleotides match TRBD2. Trimming took 4 bases from V and 3 from J; bases not matched to a gene: 7. CDR1 and CDR2 (germline): SNHLY, FYNNEI. CDR3 length: 15 residues. The CDR3 sequence: CASSVGGGAGYEQYF. DNA for the CDR3: TGTGCCAGCAGTGTAGGCGGGGGGGCTGGCTACGAGCAGTACTTC. The whole variable domain, remainder taken from reference TRBV2 and TRBJ2-7, is EPEVTQTPSHQVTQMGQEVILRCVPISNHLYFYWYRQILGQKVEFLVSFYNNEISEKSEIFDDQFSVERPDGSNFTLKIRSTKLEDSAMYFCASSVGGGAGYEQYFGPGTRLTVT.

This clone was seen once. This rearrangement joins TRBV27 to TRBJ2-1; D perhaps matches TRBD2 (6 bases). Germline V gene lookup returns CDR1 MNHEY and CDR2 SMNVEV (reference sequence). The CDR3 totals 14 residues. The V and J ends lost 7 bases and 7 bases respectively, with 17 bases between them. The CDR3 spells CASNGGTFLNEQFF. CDR3 DNA: TGTGCCAGCAATGGCGGGACTTTTTTAAATGAGCAGTTCTTC.

V is TRBV7-2 and J is TRBJ2-2, with D perhaps TRBD1 (5 bases). The CDR3 covers 17 residues. Germline CDR1 is SGHTA and CDR2 is FQGNSA. The V and J ends lost 5 bases and 1 base respectively, with 17 bases between them. The CDR3 nucleotides are TGTGCCAGCAGCCCCGGAAAGGCCCAGGGGAACACCGGGGAGCTGTTTTTT. It encodes CASSPGKAQGNTGELFF.

Written as DNA, the CDR3 is TGCGCCAGCAGCTTGGGCGACAGTCATCAGCCCCAGCATTTT. Residues: CASSLGDSHQPQHF. This chain joins TRBV5-1 and TRBJ1-5, with a possible D match to TRBD1 (5 bases). The CDR3 loop spans 14 amino acids. From germline, CDR1 is SGHRS and CDR2 YFSETQ. V was trimmed by 0 bases and J by 5 bases, leaving 9 bases between them.

The chain links TRBV2 to TRBJ2-7, with D possibly being TRBD2 (5 bases). From germline, CDR1 is SNHLY and CDR2 FYNNEI. The CDR3 is 13 residues long. Trimming pared 5 bases from V and 0 bases from J, leaving 8 bases between. The CDR3 here is CASSPGDSYEQYF. Here the CDR3 DNA reads TGTGCCAGCAGTCCCGGGGACTCCTACGAGCAGTACTTC.

The CDR3 DNA reads as TGCGCCAGCAGCTTGGCAGGGGACTATGGCTACACCTTC. It codes for CASSLAGDYGYTF. The chain has TRBV5-1 and TRBJ1-2; perhaps TRBD1 as D (6 bases). Germline loops: CDR1 SGHRS, CDR2 YFSETQ. This CDR3 has 13 amino acids. With 0 bases removed from V and 3 bases from J, the gap between germline ends came to 6 bases.

The chain recombines TRBV19 with TRBJ1-1, with 9 nucleotides matching TRBD1. Trimming at V came to 5 bases and at J to 11 bases, leaving 9 bases not matched to a gene. The CDR3 contains 13 residues. Germline CDR1 LNHDA, CDR2 SQIVND (reference sequence). The CDR3 DNA reads TGTGCCAGTAGTCCCGGGACAGGGTTCGTGGCTTTCTTT. Encoded protein: CASSPGTGFVAFF.

The gene calls are TRBV9 and TRBJ1-5; perhaps TRBD1 as D (6 bases). This CDR3 contains 15 residues. The V gene lost 5 bases and the J gene lost 0 bases, with 12 bases spanning the gap. CDR1 is SGDLS, CDR2 YYNGEE, per germline. The CDR3 region has the DNA TGTGCCAGCAGTCCAACAGGGTTTAGCAATCAGCCCCAGCATTTT. Residues: CASSPTGFSNQPQHF.

V gene TRBV29-1 combines with J gene TRBJ1-1, with TRBD1 identical over 9 bases. Germline V gene data show CDR1 as SQVTM and CDR2 as ANQGSEA. J gave up 1 base and V 6 bases, and 6 bases lay outside the gene matches. The CDR3 has 14 residues. The CDR3 nucleotides read TGCAGCGTGGCTACAGGGGGCGCGAACACTGAAGCTTTCTTT. This gives the protein CSVATGGANTEAFF.

The V and J genes are TRBV5-1 and TRBJ2-5, with D unclear. Germline V gives CDR1 SGHRS, CDR2 YFSETQ. Between the trimmed V and J ends, which lost 1 base and 2 bases, there was a span of 15 bases. The CDR3 is 16 residues long. The CDR3 nucleotides read TGCGCCAGCAGCTTGACTCCGACGGGTTTTCAAGAGACCCAGTACTTC. Its protein is CASSLTPTGFQETQYF.

The chain has TRBV2 and TRBJ1-1, with a weak D call TRBD1 (5 bases). The CDR3 has 19 amino acids. The germline V gene has CDR1 SNHLY and CDR2 FYNNEI. V lost 3 bases and J lost 4, with 27 bases in between. CDR3 nucleotide sequence: TGTGCCAGCAGTGATATGTTTTCGTGGGGGGACTTCACGGGCACTGAAGCTTTCTTT. This codes for CASSDMFSWGDFTGTEAFF.

The chain employs TRBV7-9 and TRBJ1-1, with TRBD1 matching over 11 bases. J gave up 2 bases and V 5 bases, and 4 bases lay outside the gene matches. CDR3 length: 15 residues. Germline CDR1 is SEHNR and CDR2 is FQNEAQ (reference sequence). CDR3 sequence: CASSQDRGQNTEAFF. CDR3 bases: TGTGCCAGCAGCCAGGACAGGGGGCAAAACACTGAAGCTTTCTTT.

The J gene is TRBJ1-3, the V gene TRBV6-1, with D possibly matching TRBD1 (6 bases). V was shortened by 1 base and J by 0 bases, with 10 bases between the two germline ends. CDR1 is MNHNS and CDR2 is SASEGT in the germline V gene. CDR3 size: 16 residues. The CDR3 DNA is TGTGCCAGCAGTGAAGGGACAGTGTCCTCTGGAAACACCATATATTTT. The encoded protein is CASSEGTVSSGNTIYF.

The V call is TRBV19, the J call TRBJ1-1; tentatively, D is TRBD1 (6 bases). V dropped 7 bases and J dropped 3 bases, with 18 bases sitting between them. This CDR3 region has 15 residues. From germline, CDR1 is LNHDA and CDR2 SQIVND (reference sequence). CDR3 sequence: CASNPRTDPYTEAFF. Written as DNA, the CDR3 is TGTGCCAGTAACCCTCGGACAGACCCATACACTGAAGCTTTCTTT.

The rearrangement joins TRBV14 to TRBJ2-5, with D perhaps matching TRBD2 (5 bases). This CDR3 spans 13 amino acids. Trimming shortened V by 1 base and J by 2 bases, and 5 bases separated the two germline ends. CDR1 is SGHDN and CDR2 is FVKESK in the germline V gene. CDR3 region: CASSQGLQETQYF. The CDR3 DNA follows: TGTGCCAGCAGCCAAGGACTACAAGAGACCCAGTACTTC.

The gene calls are TRBV11-2 and TRBJ2-2; D not resolved. CDR3 length equals 14 residues. The germline CDR1 and CDR2 sequences are SGHAT and FQNNGV. Trimming stripped 1 base from V and 1 base from J, with 4 bases between. The CDR3 loop is CASSLVVNTGELFF. CDR3 DNA: TGTGCCAGCAGCTTAGTCGTGAACACCGGGGAGCTGTTTTTT.

This clone was counted a few times. The CDR3 is CASSLRPGTGPQHF. The CDR3 coding sequence is TGTGCCAGCAGCTTACGGCCCGGGACTGGGCCCCAGCATTTT. The chain is built from TRBV5-6 and TRBJ1-5; the D gene is possibly TRBD1 (5 bases). CDR1 and CDR2 from the germline V gene are SGHDT and YYEEEE. The CDR3 covers 14 residues. Trimming shortened V by 2 bases and J by 9 bases, and 15 bases separated the two germline ends.